This T cell receptor (beta chain) was recovered during a study of T-cell memory formation after mild COVID-19. Notes on the study in general: Shrinking CD4+ clones resided mostly in CM and EM, and CD8+ ones in EMRA.

The length of the CDR3 is 15 residues. The V gene's germline CDR1 is MNHEY and CDR2 SVGAGI. Losses at the gene ends were 4 bases for V and 1 base for J; bases not matched to a gene: 6. This clonotype occurred a few times. Its antigen is not identified. TCRdb re-derived calls from the 5' RACE reads in MiXCR, one entry per CDR3 protein. The data contain 150,000 to 200,000 distinct CDR3 sequences, 9.5% to 13% of them singletons. V is TRBV6-5 and J is TRBJ2-7; 8 bases fit TRBD2. Sequenced material: PBMCs or a T cell subset sorted from them (not recorded which). The receptor was isolated from a man between 18 and 29 years old who had mild COVID-19 (a few samples of this study predate the infection). Cell type and time point are not known. The CDR3 protein is CASSSGGLGSYEQYF. The CDR3 region has the DNA TGTGCCAGCAGTTCGGGGGGGTTGGGATCCTACGAGCAGTACTTC.